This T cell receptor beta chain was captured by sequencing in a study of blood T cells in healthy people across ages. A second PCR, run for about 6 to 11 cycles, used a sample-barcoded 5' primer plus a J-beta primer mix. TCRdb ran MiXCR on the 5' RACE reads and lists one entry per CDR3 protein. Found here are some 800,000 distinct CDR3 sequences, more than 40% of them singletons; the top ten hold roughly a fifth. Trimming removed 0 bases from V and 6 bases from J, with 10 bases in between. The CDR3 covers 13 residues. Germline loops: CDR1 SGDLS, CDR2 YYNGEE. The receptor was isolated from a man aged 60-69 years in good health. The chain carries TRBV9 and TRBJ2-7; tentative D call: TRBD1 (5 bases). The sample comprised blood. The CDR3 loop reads CASSVEEGAEQYF. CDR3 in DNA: TGTGCCAGCAGCGTAGAGGAAGGGGCCGAGCAGTACTTC.